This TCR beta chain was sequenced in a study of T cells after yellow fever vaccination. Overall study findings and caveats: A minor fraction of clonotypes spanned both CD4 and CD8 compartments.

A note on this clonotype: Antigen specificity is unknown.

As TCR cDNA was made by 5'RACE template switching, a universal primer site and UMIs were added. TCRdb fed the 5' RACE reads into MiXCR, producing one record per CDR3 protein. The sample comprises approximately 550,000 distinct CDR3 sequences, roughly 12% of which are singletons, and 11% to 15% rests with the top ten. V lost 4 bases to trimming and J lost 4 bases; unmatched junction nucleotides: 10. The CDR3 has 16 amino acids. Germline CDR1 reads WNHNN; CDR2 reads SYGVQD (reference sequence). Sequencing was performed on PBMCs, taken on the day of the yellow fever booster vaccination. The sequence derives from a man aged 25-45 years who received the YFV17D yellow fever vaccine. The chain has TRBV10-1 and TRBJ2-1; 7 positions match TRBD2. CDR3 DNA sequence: TGCGCCAGCAGTGCCCCCGGGGCTAGCGGTTACAATGAGCAGTTCTTC. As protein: CASSAPGASGYNEQFF.